This T cell receptor beta chain was found in a study of T-cell memory formation after mild COVID-19. Study-wide findings and caveats: Mainly CM and EM harbored the contracting CD4+ clones; mainly EMRA harbored the CD8+ ones.

As regards this clonotype: What it recognizes is unknown.

TCRdb called the 5' RACE reads again in MiXCR, with one record for every CDR3 protein. The sample has fewer than 300,000 distinct CDR3 sequences, 16% seen once; the top ten hold roughly a fifth. The sequence was collected from a man between 18 and 29 years old who had mild COVID-19 (a few samples of this study predate the infection). Cell type and time point are not known. The specimen was PBMCs or a T cell subset sorted from them (not recorded which).

In DNA, the CDR3 is TGTGCCAGCAGCCGATCCAGGACAGGGGGGAAGACCCAGTACTTC. Its translation is CASSRSRTGGKTQYF. V gene TRBV11-2 combines with J gene TRBJ2-5; 10 nucleotides line up with TRBD1. The CDR3 length is 15 residues. Germline V gene lookup returns CDR1 SGHAT and CDR2 FQNNGV. V shed 5 bases and J 6 bases; nucleotides not matched to a gene: 9.